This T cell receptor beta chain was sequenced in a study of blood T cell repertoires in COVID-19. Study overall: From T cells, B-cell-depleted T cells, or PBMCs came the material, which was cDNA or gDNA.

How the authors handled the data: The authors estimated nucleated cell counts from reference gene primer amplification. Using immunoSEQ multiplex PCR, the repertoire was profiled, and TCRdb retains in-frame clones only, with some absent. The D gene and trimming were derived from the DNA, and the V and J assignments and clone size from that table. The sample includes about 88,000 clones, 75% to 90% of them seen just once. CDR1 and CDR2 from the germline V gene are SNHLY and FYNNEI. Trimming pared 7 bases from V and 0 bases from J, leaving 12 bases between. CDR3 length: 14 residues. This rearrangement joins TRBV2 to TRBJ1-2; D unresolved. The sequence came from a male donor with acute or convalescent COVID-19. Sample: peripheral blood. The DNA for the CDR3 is TGTGCCAGCAAGGAGAGAGTAGCTAACTATGGCTACACCTTC. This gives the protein CASKERVANYGYTF.